These T cell receptor beta chains were read from a single sample in a study of CD8 T cells in ankylosing spondylitis. MiXCR, run by TCRdb on the 5' RACE reads, gives a single entry per CDR3 protein. This repertoire shows about 130,000 distinct CDR3 sequences, about 7% found once; its top ten account for around 11%. Input material: blood, either unsorted or a sorted T cell fraction (not recorded which). Source of these receptors: a female donor with ankylosing spondylitis or in good health (not recorded which). Each CDR3 is given with its conserved first and last residue. Fields, in order: J gene, clone size, V gene, D gene, CDR3 DNA, CDR3 protein. D genes are given only for firm matches. Clone size, where shown, is once, few, many, or a class for clones that have expanded.

j_call: TRBJ2-1; clone_size: many; v_call: TRBV30; d_call: -; cdr3_nt: TGTGCCTGGAGTAAAAGATACAATGAGCAGTTCTTC; cdr3_aa: CAWSKRYNEQFF
j_call: TRBJ2-5; clone_size: many; v_call: TRBV3-1; d_call: -; cdr3_nt: TGTGCCAGCAGCCAAGATCAGGGGACCCAGTACTTC; cdr3_aa: CASSQDQGTQYF
j_call: TRBJ1-2; clone_size: -; v_call: TRBV25-1; d_call: -; cdr3_nt: TGTGCCAGCAGTGGCGGGACGGCTAACTATGGCTACACCTTC; cdr3_aa: CASSGGTANYGYTF
j_call: TRBJ1-5; clone_size: many; v_call: TRBV27; d_call: -; cdr3_nt: TGTGCCAGCAGTTTGGCGGCACTTCAGCCCCAGCATTTT; cdr3_aa: CASSLAALQPQHF
j_call: TRBJ2-1; clone_size: many; v_call: TRBV20-1; d_call: -; cdr3_nt: TGCAGTGCTAGAGTGGGGCGGAGTTACAATGAGCAGTTCTTC; cdr3_aa: CSARVGRSYNEQFF
j_call: TRBJ2-1; clone_size: many; v_call: TRBV5-1; d_call: TRBD1; cdr3_nt: TGCGCCAGCAGCTACGACAGGGGGGGGTACAATGAGCAGTTCTTC; cdr3_aa: CASSYDRGGYNEQFF
j_call: TRBJ1-2; clone_size: many; v_call: TRBV3-1; d_call: -; cdr3_nt: TGTGCCAGCAGCCAAGGCACAATAGGGTATGGCTACACCTTC; cdr3_aa: CASSQGTIGYGYTF
j_call: TRBJ1-6; clone_size: many; v_call: TRBV27; d_call: -; cdr3_nt: TGTGCCAGCAGCCGCGGATTGCGGGGGCTATCACCCCTCCACTTT; cdr3_aa: CASSRGLRGLSPLHF
j_call: TRBJ1-5; clone_size: many; v_call: TRBV9; d_call: -; cdr3_nt: TGTGCCAGCAGCATTGGCGGCGGCGGACAGCCCCAGCATTTT; cdr3_aa: CASSIGGGGQPQHF
j_call: TRBJ1-6; clone_size: many; v_call: TRBV2; d_call: -; cdr3_nt: TGTGCCAGCAGAGAAAAGACAGGAGGGAATAATTCACCCCTCCACTTT; cdr3_aa: CASREKTGGNNSPLHF
j_call: TRBJ2-7; clone_size: many; v_call: TRBV29-1; d_call: -; cdr3_nt: TGCAGCGTTGGCTCAGGCGGATCCGTCTCCTACGAGCAGTACTTC; cdr3_aa: CSVGSGGSVSYEQYF
j_call: TRBJ1-2; clone_size: many; v_call: TRBV20-1; d_call: -; cdr3_nt: TGCAGTGCTAGAGATTGGGCAGTCCGAGGCTACACCTTC; cdr3_aa: CSARDWAVRGYTF
j_call: TRBJ2-3; clone_size: many; v_call: TRBV7-9; d_call: -; cdr3_nt: TGTGCCAGCAGCCTCCCCCCGGGTGCTAGCACAGATACGCAGTATTTT; cdr3_aa: CASSLPPGASTDTQYF
j_call: TRBJ2-2; clone_size: many; v_call: TRBV12-3/TRBV12-4; d_call: TRBD2; cdr3_nt: TGTGCCAGCAGTTTAGGGTCGGCCATAGCGGGGGCCCCCACCGGGGAGCTGTTTTTT; cdr3_aa: CASSLGSAIAGAPTGELFF
j_call: TRBJ2-5; clone_size: many; v_call: TRBV5-1; d_call: -; cdr3_nt: TGCGCCAGCAGCTTGGCCAGAGCAGTCGGACAAGAGACCCAGTACTTC; cdr3_aa: CASSLARAVGQETQYF
j_call: TRBJ2-5; clone_size: -; v_call: TRBV3-1; d_call: TRBD2; cdr3_nt: TGTGCCAGCAGCCCGTGGACTAGCGGGCAAGAGACCCAGTACTTC; cdr3_aa: CASSPWTSGQETQYF
j_call: TRBJ2-4; clone_size: many; v_call: TRBV2; d_call: TRBD2; cdr3_nt: TGTGCCAGCAGTGCCGGGGAGGGAAACATTCAGTACTTC; cdr3_aa: CASSAGEGNIQYF
j_call: TRBJ1-2; clone_size: many; v_call: TRBV2; d_call: -; cdr3_nt: TGTGCCAGCACTGGGAACTATGGCTACACCTTC; cdr3_aa: CASTGNYGYTF
j_call: TRBJ1-2; clone_size: many; v_call: TRBV20-1; d_call: -; cdr3_nt: TGCAGTGCTCTACCCGGGACAACCGAGGCTGGCTACACCTTC; cdr3_aa: CSALPGTTEAGYTF
j_call: TRBJ1-2; clone_size: many; v_call: TRBV5-1; d_call: -; cdr3_nt: TGCGCCAGCAGCTTGAGGACAGACTATGGCTACACCTTC; cdr3_aa: CASSLRTDYGYTF
j_call: TRBJ1-4; clone_size: many; v_call: TRBV7-2; d_call: -; cdr3_nt: TGTGCCAGCAGTGGGGTTTTTAATGAAAAACTGTTTTTT; cdr3_aa: CASSGVFNEKLFF
j_call: TRBJ2-4; clone_size: many; v_call: TRBV6-5; d_call: -; cdr3_nt: TGTGCCAGCAGTTACTCGGCGGGTCTGGCCAAAAACATTCAGTACTTC; cdr3_aa: CASSYSAGLAKNIQYF
j_call: TRBJ1-1; clone_size: -; v_call: TRBV20-1; d_call: TRBD1; cdr3_nt: TGCAGTGCTATCCAGGGGGACACTGAAGCTTTCTTT; cdr3_aa: CSAIQGDTEAFF
j_call: TRBJ2-1; clone_size: many; v_call: TRBV5-1; d_call: -; cdr3_nt: TGCGCCAGCAGCCGGACCCGAATTGATGAGCAGTTCTTC; cdr3_aa: CASSRTRIDEQFF
j_call: TRBJ1-2; clone_size: many; v_call: TRBV12-3/TRBV12-4; d_call: -; cdr3_nt: TGTGCCAGCAGTTTAGCCGGGGGTGGTCGCTACACCTTC; cdr3_aa: CASSLAGGGRYTF
j_call: TRBJ1-2; clone_size: many; v_call: TRBV7-2; d_call: TRBD1; cdr3_nt: TGTGCCAGCAGCAACCCGGGACAGGACCGCTACACCTTC; cdr3_aa: CASSNPGQDRYTF